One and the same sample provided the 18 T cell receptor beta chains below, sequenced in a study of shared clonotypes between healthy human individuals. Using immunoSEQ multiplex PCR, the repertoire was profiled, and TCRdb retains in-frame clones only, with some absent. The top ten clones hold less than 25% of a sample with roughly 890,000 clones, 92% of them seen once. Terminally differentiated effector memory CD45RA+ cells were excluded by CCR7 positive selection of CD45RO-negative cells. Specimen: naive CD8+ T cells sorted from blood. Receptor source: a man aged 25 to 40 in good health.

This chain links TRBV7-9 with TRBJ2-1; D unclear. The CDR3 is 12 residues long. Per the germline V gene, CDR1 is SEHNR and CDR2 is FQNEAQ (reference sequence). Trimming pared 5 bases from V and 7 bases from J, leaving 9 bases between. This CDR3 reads CASSHLPNEQFF. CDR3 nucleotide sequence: TGTGCCAGCAGCCATCTACCGAATGAGCAGTTCTTC.

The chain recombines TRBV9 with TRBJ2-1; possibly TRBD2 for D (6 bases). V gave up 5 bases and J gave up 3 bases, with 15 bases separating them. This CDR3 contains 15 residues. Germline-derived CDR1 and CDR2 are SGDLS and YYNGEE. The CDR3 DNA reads TGTGCCAGCAGTCTCGCGGGAAACCTCTACAATGAGCAGTTCTTC. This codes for CASSLAGNLYNEQFF.

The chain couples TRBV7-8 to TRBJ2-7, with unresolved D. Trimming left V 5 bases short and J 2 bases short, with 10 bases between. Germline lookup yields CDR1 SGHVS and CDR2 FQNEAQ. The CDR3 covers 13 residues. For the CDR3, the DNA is TGTGCCAGCAGCGATGCTAGGACCTACGAGCAGTACTTC. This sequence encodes CASSDARTYEQYF.

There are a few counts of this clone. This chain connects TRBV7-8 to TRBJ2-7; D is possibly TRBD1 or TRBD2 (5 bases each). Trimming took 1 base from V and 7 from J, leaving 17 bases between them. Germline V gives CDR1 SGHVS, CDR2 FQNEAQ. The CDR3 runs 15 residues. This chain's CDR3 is CASSLEVGPGREQYF. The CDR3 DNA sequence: TGTGCCAGCAGCTTAGAGGTGGGACCGGGTCGAGAGCAGTACTTC.

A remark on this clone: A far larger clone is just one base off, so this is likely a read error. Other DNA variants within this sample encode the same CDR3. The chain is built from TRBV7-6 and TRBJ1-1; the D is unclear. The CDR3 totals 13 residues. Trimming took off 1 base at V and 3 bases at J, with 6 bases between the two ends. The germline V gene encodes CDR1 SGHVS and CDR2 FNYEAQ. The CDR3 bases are TGTGCCAGCAGCTTAGGAGCGTACACTGAAGCTTTCTTT. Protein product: CASSLGAYTEAFF. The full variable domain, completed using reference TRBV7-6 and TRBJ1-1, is GAGVSQSPRYKVTKRGQDVALRCDPISGHVSLYWYRQALGQGPEFLTYFNYEAQQDKSGLPNDRFSAERPEGSISTLTIQRTEQRDSAMYRCASSLGAYTEAFFGQGTRLTVV.

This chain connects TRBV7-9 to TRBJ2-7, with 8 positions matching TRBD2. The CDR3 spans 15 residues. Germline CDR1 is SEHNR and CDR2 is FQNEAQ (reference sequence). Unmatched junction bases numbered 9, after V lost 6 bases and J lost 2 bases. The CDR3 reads CASRPILAGTYEQYF. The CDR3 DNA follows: TGTGCCAGCAGGCCTATCTTAGCGGGAACCTACGAGCAGTACTTC.

The CDR3 DNA follows: TGTGCCTGGATGCGCGGGACCGACACCGGGGAGCTGTTTTTT. Translated, it gives CAWMRGTDTGELFF. V gene TRBV30 combines with J gene TRBJ2-2; D is possibly TRBD2 (6 bases). The CDR3 spans 14 residues. CDR1 GTSNPN and CDR2 SVGIG come from the germline V gene (reference sequence). Trimming cost V 4 bases and J 3 bases, with 12 bases left between them.

CDR3 residues: CSARGYDGQYF. CDR3 DNA: TGCAGTGCTAGAGGTTACGATGGGCAGTACTTC. V and J are TRBV20-1 and TRBJ2-7, with D unresolved. The CDR3 runs to 11 residues. Germline V gives CDR1 DFQATT, CDR2 SNEGSKA (reference sequence). The V end was cut by 1 base, the J end by 9 bases, with 10 bases between.

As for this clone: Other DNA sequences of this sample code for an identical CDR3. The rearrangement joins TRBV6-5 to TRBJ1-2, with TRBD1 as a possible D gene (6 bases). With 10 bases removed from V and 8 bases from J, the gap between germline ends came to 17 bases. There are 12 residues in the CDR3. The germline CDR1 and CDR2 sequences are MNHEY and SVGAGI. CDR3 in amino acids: CATKQGLEGYTF. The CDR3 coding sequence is TGTGCCACAAAACAGGGTCTTGAAGGCTACACCTTC.

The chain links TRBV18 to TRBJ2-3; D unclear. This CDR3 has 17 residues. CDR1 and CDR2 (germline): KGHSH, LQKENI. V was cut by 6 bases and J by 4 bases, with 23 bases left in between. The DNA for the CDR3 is TGTGCCAGCTCCCCCTCCATGGCGCTACAAAGGCCAGATACGCAGTATTTT. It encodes CASSPSMALQRPDTQYF.

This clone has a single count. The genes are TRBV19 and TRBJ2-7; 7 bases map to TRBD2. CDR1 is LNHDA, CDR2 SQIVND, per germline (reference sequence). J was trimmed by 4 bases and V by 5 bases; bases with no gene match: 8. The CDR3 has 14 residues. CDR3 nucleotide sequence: TGTGCCAGTAGTCTTCGGGAGGATAGTTACGAGCAGTACTTC. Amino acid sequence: CASSLREDSYEQYF.

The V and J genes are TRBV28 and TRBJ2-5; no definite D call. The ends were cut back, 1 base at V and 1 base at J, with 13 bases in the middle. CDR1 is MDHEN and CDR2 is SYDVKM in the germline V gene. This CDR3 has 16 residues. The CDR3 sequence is CASSLYAAATQETQYF. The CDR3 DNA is TGTGCCAGCAGTTTATATGCGGCAGCGACCCAAGAGACCCAGTACTTC.

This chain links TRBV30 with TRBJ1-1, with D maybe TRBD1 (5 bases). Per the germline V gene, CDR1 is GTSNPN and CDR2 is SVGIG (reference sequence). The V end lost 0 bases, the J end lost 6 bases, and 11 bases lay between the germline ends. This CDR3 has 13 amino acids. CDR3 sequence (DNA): TGTGCCTGGAGTGTACAAGGGGCAGCTGAAGCTTTCTTT. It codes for CAWSVQGAAEAFF.

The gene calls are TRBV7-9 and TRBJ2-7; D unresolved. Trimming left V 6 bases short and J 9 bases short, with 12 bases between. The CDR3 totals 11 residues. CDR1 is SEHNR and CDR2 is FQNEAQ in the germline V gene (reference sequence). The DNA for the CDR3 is TGTGCCAGCAGGGGTCTTGAAGGGCAGTACTTC. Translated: CASRGLEGQYF.

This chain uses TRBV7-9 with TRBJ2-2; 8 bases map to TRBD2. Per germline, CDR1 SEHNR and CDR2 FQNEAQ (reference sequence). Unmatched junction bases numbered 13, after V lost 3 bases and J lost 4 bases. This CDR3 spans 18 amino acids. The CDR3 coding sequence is TGTGCCAGCAGCTTTGGCCCCGGGAGGGGTTCGGGCACCGGGGAGCTGTTTTTT. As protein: CASSFGPGRGSGTGELFF.

The CDR3 sequence: CASTDREGGGTEAFF. CDR3 coding DNA: TGTGCCAGTACTGACAGGGAGGGAGGTGGCACTGAAGCTTTCTTT. The chain joins TRBV2 to TRBJ1-1; TRBD1 matches at 7 bases. CDR3 length: 15 amino acids. Trimming took 9 bases from V and 4 from J; bases not matched to a gene: 14. CDR1 is SNHLY and CDR2 is FYNNEI in the germline V gene.

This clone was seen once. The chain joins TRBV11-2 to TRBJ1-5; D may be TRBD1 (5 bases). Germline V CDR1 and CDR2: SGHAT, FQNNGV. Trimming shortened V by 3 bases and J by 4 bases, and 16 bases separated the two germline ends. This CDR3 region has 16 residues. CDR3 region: CASSFGALGGNQPQHF. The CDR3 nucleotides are TGTGCCAGCAGCTTCGGGGCTTTGGGGGGAAATCAGCCCCAGCATTTT.

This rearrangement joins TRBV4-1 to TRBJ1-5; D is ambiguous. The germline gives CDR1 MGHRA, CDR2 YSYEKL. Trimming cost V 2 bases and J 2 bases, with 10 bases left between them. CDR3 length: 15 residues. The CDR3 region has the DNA TGCGCCAGCAGCCAATTTTGGGGTGGCAATCAGCCCCAGCATTTT. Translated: CASSQFWGGNQPQHF.